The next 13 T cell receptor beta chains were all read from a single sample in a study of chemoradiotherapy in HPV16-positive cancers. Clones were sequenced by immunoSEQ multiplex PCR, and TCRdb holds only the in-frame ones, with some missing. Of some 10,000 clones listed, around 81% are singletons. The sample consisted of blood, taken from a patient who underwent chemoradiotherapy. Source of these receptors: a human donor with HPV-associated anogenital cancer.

This chain's CDR3 is CASSQERRGDRPQHF. The CDR3 DNA is TGCGCCAGCAGCCAAGAGAGGAGGGGGGATCGGCCCCAGCATTTT. The gene calls are TRBV4-3 and TRBJ1-5, with D perhaps matching TRBD1 (6 bases). This CDR3 contains 15 residues. Deletions cut 0 bases from V and 9 bases from J, with 15 bases between. Per the germline V gene, CDR1 is LGHNA and CDR2 is YSLEER.

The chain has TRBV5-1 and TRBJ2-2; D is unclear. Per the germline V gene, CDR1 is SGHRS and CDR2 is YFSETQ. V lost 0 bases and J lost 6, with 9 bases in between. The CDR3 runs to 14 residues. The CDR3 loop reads CASSLAFVAGELFF. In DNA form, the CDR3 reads TGCGCCAGCAGCTTGGCCTTCGTCGCCGGGGAGCTGTTTTTT.

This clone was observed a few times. The CDR3 region is CASSKDRGNSPLHF. The CDR3 nucleotides are TGTGCCAGTAGTAAGGACAGGGGTAATTCACCCCTCCACTTT. The chain recombines TRBV19 with TRBJ1-6, with 9 bases fitting TRBD1. The J segment lost 6 bases and the V segment lost 4 bases, leaving 1 base of the junction unmatched. In germline, CDR1 is LNHDA, CDR2 SQIVND (reference sequence). This CDR3 spans 14 amino acids.

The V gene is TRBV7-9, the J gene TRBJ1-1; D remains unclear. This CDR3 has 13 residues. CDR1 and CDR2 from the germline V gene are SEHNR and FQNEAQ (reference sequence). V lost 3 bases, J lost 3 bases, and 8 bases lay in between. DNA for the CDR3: TGTGCCAGCAGCTTCGGCTCCCACACTGAAGCTTTCTTT. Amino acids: CASSFGSHTEAFF.

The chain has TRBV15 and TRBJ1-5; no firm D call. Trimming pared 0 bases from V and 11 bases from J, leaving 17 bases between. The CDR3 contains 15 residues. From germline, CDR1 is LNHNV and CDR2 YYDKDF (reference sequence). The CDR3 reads CATSRDLGRQQTQHF. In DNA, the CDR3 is TGTGCCACCAGCAGAGATCTCGGGAGGCAGCAAACCCAGCATTTT.

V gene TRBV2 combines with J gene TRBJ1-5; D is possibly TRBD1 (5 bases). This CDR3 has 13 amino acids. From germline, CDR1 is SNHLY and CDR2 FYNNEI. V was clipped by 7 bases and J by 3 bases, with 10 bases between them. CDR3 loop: CASKGLDNQPQHF. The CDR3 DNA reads TGTGCCAGCAAGGGGTTGGACAATCAGCCCCAGCATTTT.

The CDR3 loop is CASSGGGADHYGYTF. The CDR3 bases are TGTGCCAGTTCCGGGGGAGGGGCCGACCACTATGGCTACACCTTC. This chain connects TRBV19 to TRBJ1-2; D is perhaps TRBD1 (5 bases). The germline V gene has CDR1 LNHDA and CDR2 SQIVND (reference sequence). The CDR3 loop spans 15 amino acids. V lost 8 bases, J lost 3 bases, and 19 bases lay in between.

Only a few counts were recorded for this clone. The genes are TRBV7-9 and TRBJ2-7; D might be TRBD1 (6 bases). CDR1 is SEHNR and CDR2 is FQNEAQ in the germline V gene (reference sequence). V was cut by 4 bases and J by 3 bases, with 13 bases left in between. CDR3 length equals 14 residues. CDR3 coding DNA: TGTGCCAGCAGCTCTGGGGAACAGGGCTACGAGCAGTACTTC. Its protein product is CASSSGEQGYEQYF.

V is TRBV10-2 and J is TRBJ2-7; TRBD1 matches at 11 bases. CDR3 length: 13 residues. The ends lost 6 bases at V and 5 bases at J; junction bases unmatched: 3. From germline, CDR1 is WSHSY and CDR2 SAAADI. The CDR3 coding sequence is TGCGCCAGCAGGGGACAGGGGGTCGACGAGCAGTACTTC. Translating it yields CASRGQGVDEQYF.

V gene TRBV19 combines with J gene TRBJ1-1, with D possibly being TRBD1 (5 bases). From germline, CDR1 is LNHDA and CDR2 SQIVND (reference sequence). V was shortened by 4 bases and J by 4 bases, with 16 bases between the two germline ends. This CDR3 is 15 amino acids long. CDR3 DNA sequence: TGTGCCAGTAGTACTACTTGGGACTTTGCCACTGAAGCTTTCTTT. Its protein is CASSTTWDFATEAFF.

The CDR3 sequence is CASSGGTGRITGELFF. CDR3 nucleotide sequence: TGTGCCAGCAGCGGCGGGACAGGGAGGATCACCGGGGAGCTGTTTTTT. This chain uses TRBV5-4 with TRBJ2-2; the match to TRBD1 covers 9 bases. The CDR3 is made up of 16 amino acids. CDR1 and CDR2 from the germline V gene are SGHNT and YYREEE (reference sequence). The J segment lost 4 bases and the V segment lost 4 bases, leaving 8 bases of the junction unmatched.

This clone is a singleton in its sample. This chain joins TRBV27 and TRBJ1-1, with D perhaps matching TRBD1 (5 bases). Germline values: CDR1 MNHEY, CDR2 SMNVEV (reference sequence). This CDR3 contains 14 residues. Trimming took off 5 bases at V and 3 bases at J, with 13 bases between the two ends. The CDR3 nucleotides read TGTGCCAGCAGTGTAGGGGCCGCCTACACTGAAGCTTTCTTT. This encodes CASSVGAAYTEAFF.

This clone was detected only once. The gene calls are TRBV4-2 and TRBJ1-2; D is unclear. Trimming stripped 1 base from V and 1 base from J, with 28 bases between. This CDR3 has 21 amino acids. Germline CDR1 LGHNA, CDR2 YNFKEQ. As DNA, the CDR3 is TGTGCCAGCAGCCAAGTCTCGGCCGCCGGCCGGAGCTCGCTGCTTAACTATGGCTACACCTTC. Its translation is CASSQVSAAGRSSLLNYGYTF.